This T cell receptor (beta chain) was captured by sequencing in a study of T-cell memory formation after mild COVID-19. Study context: Largely, TCR clusters stayed within a single donor.

Germline V CDR1 and CDR2: LGHNA, YNFKEQ. There are 13 residues in the CDR3. Germline trimming cut 4 bases from V and 8 bases from J; bases unmatched to any gene: 4. TCRdb ran MiXCR on the 5' RACE reads and lists one entry per CDR3 protein. The data show about 280,000 distinct CDR3 sequences, 7.5% to 9.5% seen once. Sample: PBMCs or a T cell subset sorted from them (not recorded which). This receptor was identified in a man younger than 35 who had mild COVID-19 (a few samples of this study predate the infection). Cell type and time point are not known. The genes are TRBV4-2 and TRBJ2-4; 8 bases line up with TRBD1. Here the CDR3 DNA reads TGTGCCAGCAGCCCGCAGGGGGCGGACATTCAGTACTTC. Translation gives CASSPQGADIQYF.